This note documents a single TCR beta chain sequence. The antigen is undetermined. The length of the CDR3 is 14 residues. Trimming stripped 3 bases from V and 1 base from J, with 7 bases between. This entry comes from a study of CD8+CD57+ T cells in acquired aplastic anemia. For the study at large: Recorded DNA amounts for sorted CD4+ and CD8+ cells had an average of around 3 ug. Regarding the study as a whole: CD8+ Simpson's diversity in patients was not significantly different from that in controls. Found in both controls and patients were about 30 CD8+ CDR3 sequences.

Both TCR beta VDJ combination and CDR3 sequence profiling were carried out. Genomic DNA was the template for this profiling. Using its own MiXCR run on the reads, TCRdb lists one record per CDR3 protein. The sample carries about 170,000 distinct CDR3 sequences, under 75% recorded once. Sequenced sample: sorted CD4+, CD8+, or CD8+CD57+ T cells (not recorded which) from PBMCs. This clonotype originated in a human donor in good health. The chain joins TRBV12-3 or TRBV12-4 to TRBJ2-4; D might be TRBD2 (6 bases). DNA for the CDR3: TGTGCCAGCAGTTTGGGGGGTGCCAAAAACATTCAGTACTTC. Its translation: CASSLGGAKNIQYF.